Presented here are 26 T cell receptor beta chains from one specimen sequenced in a study of regulatory T cells in long-lasting Graves disease. In building TCR beta libraries, iRepertoire HTBI primers were used together with Arm-PCR of CDR3 regions. In TCRdb, the multiplex PCR reads were re-called with MiXCR into one record per CDR3 protein. The profile covers about 420,000 distinct CDR3 sequences, with 16% appearing a single time and around a quarter taken by the ten largest. Indicated time point: newly diagnosed GD, antithyroid drugs for less than 3 months. With RNA extracted from PBMCs as input, the TCR library was made. This sample was also put to use in a study of T cells in Graves' hyperthyroidism and ophthalmopathy.

Material: peripheral blood mononuclear cells (PBMCs), obtained at new diagnosis, from a patient treated with antithyroid drugs. The receptors shown here come from a woman aged 18-35 years with Graves disease.

Notes on this clonotype: This likely traces to a read error, being one base from a far larger clone. V usage is TRBV5-4 and J usage is TRBJ2-7; TRBD2 agrees at 8 bases. The CDR3 length is 15 residues. With 4 bases clipped from V and 7 bases from J, the junction kept 13 bases outside the gene matches. Germline CDR1 reads SGHNT; CDR2 reads YYREEE (reference sequence). CDR3 sequence (DNA): TGTGCCAGCAGCCCGGGGGGGGCGACCTACAATGAGCAGTACTTC. Its protein is CASSPGGATYNEQYF.

The chain recombines TRBV9 with TRBJ1-1; possible D gene TRBD1, 6 bases. CDR3 length: 14 residues. Germline CDR1 reads SGDLS; CDR2 reads YYNGEE. V was cut by 4 bases and J by 1 base, with 11 bases left in between. As DNA, the CDR3 is TGTGCCAGCAGCCCCGAGGGGGGGAACACTGAAGCTTTCTTT. Protein sequence: CASSPEGGNTEAFF.

The chain recombines TRBV10-3 with TRBJ2-5; 9 positions agree with TRBD1. V lost 10 bases to trimming and J lost 5 bases; unmatched junction nucleotides: 8. This CDR3 is 13 amino acids long. The germline V gene encodes CDR1 ENHRY and CDR2 SYGVKD. CDR3 residues: CATGTGSGETQYF. The CDR3 coding sequence is TGTGCCACCGGGACAGGGTCCGGCGAGACCCAGTACTTC.

This clonotype was recorded at least ten times. V gene TRBV2 combines with J gene TRBJ2-3; D is uncertain. Germline assignment: CDR1 SNHLY and CDR2 FYNNEI. Between the trimmed V and J ends, which lost 6 bases and 7 bases, there was a span of 11 bases. The CDR3 covers 12 residues. CDR3 nucleotide sequence: TGTGCCAGCAGAAGTGGTAAATATACGCAGTATTTT. This translates into CASRSGKYTQYF. The full variable domain, rest sourced from reference TRBV2 and TRBJ2-3, is EPEVTQTPSHQVTQMGQEVILRCVPISNHLYFYWYRQILGQKVEFLVSFYNNEISEKSEIFDDQFSVERPDGSNFTLKIRSTKLEDSAMYFCASRSGKYTQYFGPGTRLTVL.

The table lists this clonotype with many counts. The CDR3 here is CASSFGGQGQPQHF. The CDR3 nucleotides are TGTGCCAGCAGTTTCGGGGGACAGGGTCAGCCCCAGCATTTT. V and J are TRBV12-3 or TRBV12-4 and TRBJ1-5, with 9 bases that match TRBD1. The length of the CDR3 is 14 residues. Trimming at V came to 3 bases and at J to 6 bases, leaving 3 bases not matched to a gene.

This clonotype was observed a handful of times. Written as DNA, the CDR3 is TGTGCCAGCAGCTCGACAGGGGGGATGAACACTGAAGCTTTCTTT. Its translation is CASSSTGGMNTEAFF. V and J are TRBV7-9 and TRBJ1-1; 9 bases are shared with TRBD1. CDR3 length: 15 amino acids. Germline V lookup: CDR1 SEHNR, CDR2 FQNEAQ (reference sequence). The V segment lost 4 bases and the J segment 0 bases; nucleotides outside the gene matches: 3. Drawing the rest from reference TRBV7-9 and TRBJ1-1, the complete variable domain is DTGVSQNPRHKITKRGQNVTFRCDPISEHNRLYWYRQTLGQGPEFLTYFQNEAQLEKSRLLSDRFSAERPKGSFSTLEIQRTEQGDSAMYLCASSSTGGMNTEAFFGQGTRLTVV.

This clonotype was observed a handful of times. The CDR3 DNA is TGTGCCAGCAGCTCAACTAGCGGGGTTTACAATGAGCAGTTCTTC. Its translation: CASSSTSGVYNEQFF. The V call is TRBV7-6, the J call TRBJ2-1; 10 bases match TRBD2. Germline values: CDR1 SGHVS, CDR2 FNYEAQ. Trimming at V came to 4 bases and at J to 4 bases, leaving 4 bases not matched to a gene. This CDR3 contains 15 residues.

Comment on this clonotype: This CDR3 is missing its conserved last phenylalanine or tryptophan, likely due to a read error. The rearrangement joins TRBV5-1 to TRBJ2-3; 11 bases are shared with TRBD2. The CDR3 loop spans 16 amino acids. Germline V gene sequence: CDR1 SGHRS, CDR2 YFSETQ. V lost 0 bases to trimming and J lost 5 bases; unmatched junction nucleotides: 5. The CDR3 sequence: CASSLALAGDLDTQYL. In DNA, the CDR3 is TGCGCCAGCAGCTTGGCACTAGCGGGAGACTTAGATACGCAGTATCTT.

This clonotype was counted ten times or more. The rearrangement uses TRBV12-3 or TRBV12-4 and TRBJ2-7; D is possibly TRBD1 or TRBD2 (6 bases each). The CDR3 has 14 amino acids. V lost 2 bases and J lost 6, with 14 bases in between. CDR3 in DNA: TGTGCCAGCAGTTTATCGGCCGGGGGCGGCGAGCAGTACTTC. This codes for CASSLSAGGGEQYF.

The chain recombines TRBV6-1 with TRBJ2-1; possibly TRBD1 for D (6 bases). Between the trimmed V and J ends, which lost 5 bases and 3 bases, there was a span of 14 bases. The CDR3 is 15 amino acids. Germline CDR1 is MNHNS and CDR2 is SASEGT. The CDR3 reads CASSIQGGHYNEQFF. In DNA, the CDR3 is TGTGCCAGCAGTATACAGGGTGGGCACTACAATGAGCAGTTCTTC.

This clonotype was counted a few times. One junction end disagrees with the germline gene, perhaps due to a read error. The CDR3: CASSRQGGPYDEQFF. CDR3 sequence (DNA): TGTGCCAGCAGCCGTCAGGGGGGCCCCTACGATGAGCAGTTCTTC. The chain recombines TRBV11-2 with TRBJ2-5, with TRBD1 as a possible D gene (7 bases). Near its end, the DNA agrees better with TRBJ2-1, so the J call may be wrong. This CDR3 spans 15 amino acids. The germline V gene encodes CDR1 SGHAT and CDR2 FQNNGV.

This clonotype was seen at least ten times. The genes are TRBV11-2 and TRBJ2-2; D is unclear. Germline V lookup: CDR1 SGHAT, CDR2 FQNNGV. The CDR3 extends over 13 amino acids. Trimming pared 1 base from V and 4 bases from J, leaving 4 bases between. For the CDR3, the DNA is TGTGCCAGCAGCTTAGTTTTCACCGGGGAGCTGTTTTTT. It encodes CASSLVFTGELFF.

This clonotype was recorded at least ten times. In nucleotides, the CDR3 is TGTGCCACCAGCAGAGGCCGGGACCCTGCCTACGAGCAGTACTTC. This gives the protein CATSRGRDPAYEQYF. The genes are TRBV15 and TRBJ2-7; either TRBD1 or TRBD2 may supply D (5 bases each). Looked up from germline, CDR1 is LNHNV and CDR2 is YYDKDF (reference sequence). The V end was cut by 1 base, the J end by 2 bases, with 12 bases between. The CDR3 has 15 residues.

The chain uses TRBV19 and TRBJ1-2; TRBD1 agrees at 7 bases. CDR1 is LNHDA, CDR2 SQIVND, per germline (reference sequence). The CDR3 has 15 residues. V was pared by 4 bases and J by 4 bases, with 9 bases of the junction left unmatched. CDR3 nucleotide sequence: TGTGCCAGTAGTACCGCGGGGACAGCGTCCTATGGCTACACCTTC. Its translation is CASSTAGTASYGYTF.

The sample holds a few counts of this clonotype. The CDR3 loop is CASVHRQEKMRNEKLFF. CDR3 DNA sequence: TGTGCCAGCGTCCACCGACAGGAAAAGATGCGTAATGAAAAACTGTTTTTT. This chain connects TRBV9 to TRBJ1-4; maybe TRBD1 (6 bases). V was trimmed by 7 bases and J by 4 bases, leaving 23 bases between them. Germline V lookup: CDR1 SGDLS, CDR2 YYNGEE. The CDR3 totals 17 residues.

Concerning this clonotype: This sequence may be a read error, since a much larger clone differs from it by one base. V and J are TRBV12-3 or TRBV12-4 and TRBJ2-1, with 9 bases aligning to TRBD2. This CDR3 region has 16 residues. The CDR3 spells CANSLAFRREGHEQFF. The CDR3 bases are TGTGCCAACAGTTTAGCCTTCCGGCGGGAGGGCCACGAGCAGTTCTTC.

This clonotype appeared many times. The chain recombines TRBV6-2 or TRBV6-3 with TRBJ2-7, with TRBD1 matching over 9 bases. With 6 bases clipped from V and 4 bases from J, the junction kept 7 bases outside the gene matches. Germline-derived CDR1 and CDR2 are MNHEY and SVGEGT. The CDR3 has 14 amino acids. CDR3 sequence: CASRTGQGRYEQYF. The CDR3 DNA sequence: TGTGCCAGCAGGACAGGACAGGGGCGTTACGAGCAGTACTTC.

This clonotype was counted only a few times. The rearrangement joins TRBV27 to TRBJ2-3, with D possibly TRBD2 on 9 matching bases. CDR3 length: 15 residues. CDR1 MNHEY and CDR2 SMNVEV come from the germline V gene (reference sequence). V lost 3 bases to trimming and J lost 7 bases, with 17 bases between them. CDR3 sequence (DNA): TGTGCCAGCAGTTTCCAGGGGGCGGGGGGGAATACGCAGTATTTT. Amino acids: CASSFQGAGGNTQYF.

A few counts support this clonotype. A much larger clone differs from this one at a single base, so this may be a read error. This chain connects TRBV28 to TRBJ2-5; no firm D call. The CDR3 length is 14 residues. Trimming stripped 6 bases from V and 1 base from J, with 12 bases between. Germline assignment: CDR1 MDHEN and CDR2 SYDVKM. The CDR3 DNA is TGTGCCAGCAGGCTTGAGTCCGCCCAAGAGACCCAGTACTTC. It yields the protein CASRLESAQETQYF.

In its sample, this clonotype was seen many times. The chain uses TRBV28 and TRBJ1-1, with no clear D. CDR3 length: 11 amino acids. Germline CDR1 MDHEN, CDR2 SYDVKM. V was pared by 7 bases and J by 2 bases, with 5 bases between. CDR3 sequence: CASNKNTEAFF. As DNA, the CDR3 is TGTGCCAGCAACAAAAACACTGAAGCTTTCTTT. Drawing the rest from reference TRBV28 and TRBJ1-1, the complete variable domain is DVKVTQSSRYLVKRTGEKVFLECVQDMDHENMFWYRQDPGLGLRLIYFSYDVKMKEKGDIPEGYSVSREKKERFSLILESASTNQTSMYLCASNKNTEAFFGQGTRLTVV.

A few counts support this clonotype. CDR3 DNA: TGTGCCACCAGCAGAGATCTCCAGGGATCAACTAATGAAAAACTGTTTTTT. The encoded protein is CATSRDLQGSTNEKLFF. The V gene is TRBV15, the J gene TRBJ1-4, with D possibly being TRBD1 (5 bases). The CDR3 has 17 amino acids. Trimming removed 0 bases at V and 0 bases at J, with 11 bases between. The germline gives CDR1 LNHNV, CDR2 YYDKDF (reference sequence).

This clonotype was found many times. The chain uses TRBV7-2 and TRBJ2-7, with 9 bases fitting TRBD1. The CDR3 covers 16 residues. The J segment lost 5 bases and the V segment lost 4 bases, leaving 12 bases of the junction unmatched. CDR1 SGHTA and CDR2 FQGNSA come from the germline V gene. The CDR3 DNA sequence: TGTGCCAGCAGCTACAGGGGGCGCGGTAATAACCACGAGCAGTACTTC. Translation gives CASSYRGRGNNHEQYF.

On this clonotype itself: With a much larger clone just one base away, this may be a read error. The final CDR3 position lacks the conserved phenylalanine or tryptophan, pointing to a likely read error. The chain recombines TRBV2 with TRBJ2-2; D call uncertain. Germline V CDR1 and CDR2: SNHLY, FYNNEI. The CDR3 length is 13 residues. V was shortened by 3 bases and J by 6 bases, with 8 bases between the two germline ends. The CDR3 coding sequence is TGTGCCAGCAGTGACCTAGGTCCCGGGGAGCTGTTTTCT. Encoded protein: CASSDLGPGELFS.

This clonotype has ten or more counts. The chain couples TRBV28 to TRBJ2-5; tentatively, D is TRBD2 (5 bases). Germline values: CDR1 MDHEN, CDR2 SYDVKM. V gave up 1 base and J gave up 4 bases, with 10 bases separating them. This CDR3 region has 14 residues. CDR3 sequence: CASSLSGVSETQYF. The CDR3 DNA reads TGTGCCAGCAGTTTATCCGGGGTTTCAGAGACCCAGTACTTC.

The gene calls are TRBV6-1 and TRBJ2-5, with TRBD2 matching over 11 bases. CDR1 and CDR2 (germline): MNHNS, SASEGT. The CDR3 runs to 15 residues. After removal of 7 bases from V and 2 bases from J, the junction contained 6 bases not matched to a gene. The CDR3 coding sequence is TGTGCCAGCAACGTACTAGCGGGAGTACAAGAGACCCAGTACTTC. Amino acid sequence: CASNVLAGVQETQYF.

The chain recombines TRBV4-3 with TRBJ1-3, with 8 positions matching TRBD1. The trim removed 1 base at V and 2 bases at J, leaving 1 base unmatched. The length of the CDR3 is 15 residues. The germline gives CDR1 LGHNA, CDR2 YSLEER. CDR3 sequence: CASSQGTGPGNTIYF. Here the CDR3 DNA reads TGCGCCAGCAGCCAAGGGACAGGGCCTGGAAACACCATATATTTT.